The source of this TCR beta chain is a study of CD8 T cells in ankylosing spondylitis. The CDR3 length is 16 residues. The ends lost 4 bases at V and 2 bases at J; junction bases unmatched: 10. CDR1 and CDR2 from the germline V gene are SGHTA and FQGNSA. TCR beta libraries were made by quantitative 5'-RACE with molecular barcodes. MiXCR was run by TCRdb on the 5' RACE reads, yielding one entry per CDR3 protein. The table lists 150,000 to 200,000 distinct CDR3 sequences, around a sixth of them singletons. This clonotype was seen at least ten times. Its specificity is not known. Overall study findings and caveats: A motif of under 10 highly homologous TCR beta variants was seen as apparently characteristic of ankylosing spondylitis blood. In reactive arthritis synovial fluid and blood, some motif variants had been reported before. The authors found the disease-linked clones to be CD8+ and relatively rare in peripheral blood.

This chain joins TRBV7-2 and TRBJ2-7; 8 nucleotides match TRBD2. The sequence came from a male donor aged 10 to 35 with ankylosing spondylitis or in good health (not recorded which). What was sequenced was blood, either unsorted or a sorted T cell fraction (not recorded which). This chain's CDR3 is CASSSLTGRVTYEQYF. The CDR3 bases are TGTGCCAGCAGCTCCCTGACCGGGAGGGTAACCTACGAGCAGTACTTC.